Sequencing of this T cell receptor beta chain was carried out in a study of T cell responses to AZD1222 COVID-19 vaccine. Turning to the study itself: Second doses were pooled across both intervals (about 4 or about 12 weeks).

V shed 1 base and J shed 6 bases, with 9 bases lying between them. Germline-derived CDR1 and CDR2 are SQVTM and ANQGSEA. The CDR3 covers 12 residues. Assay: immunoSEQ multiplex PCR; the TCRdb copy retains only in-frame clones and omits some. The table records 90,000 to 120,000 clones, around 94% of them present only once. The receptor's source is an adult in good health. Sample: peripheral blood, taken on day 0 of AZD1222 vaccination. The V and J genes are TRBV29-1 and TRBJ1-1; D unresolved. CDR3 amino acids: CSVEGLKPEAFF. The CDR3 nucleotides read TGCAGCGTTGAAGGGCTCAAGCCTGAAGCTTTCTTT.